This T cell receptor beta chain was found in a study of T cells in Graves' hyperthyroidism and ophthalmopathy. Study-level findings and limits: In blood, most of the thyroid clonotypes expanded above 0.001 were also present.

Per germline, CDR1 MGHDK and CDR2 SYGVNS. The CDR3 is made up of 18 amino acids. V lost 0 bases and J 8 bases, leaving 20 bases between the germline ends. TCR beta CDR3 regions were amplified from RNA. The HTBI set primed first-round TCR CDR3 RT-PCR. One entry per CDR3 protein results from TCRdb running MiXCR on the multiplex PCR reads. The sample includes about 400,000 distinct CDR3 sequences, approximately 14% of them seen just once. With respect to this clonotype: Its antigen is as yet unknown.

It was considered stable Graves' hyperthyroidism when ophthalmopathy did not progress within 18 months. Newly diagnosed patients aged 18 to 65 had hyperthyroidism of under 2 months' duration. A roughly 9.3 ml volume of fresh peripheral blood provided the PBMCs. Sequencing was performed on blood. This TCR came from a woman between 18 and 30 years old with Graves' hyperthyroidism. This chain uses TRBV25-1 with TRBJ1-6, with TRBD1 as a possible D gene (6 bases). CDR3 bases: TGTGCCAGCAGTGAATATAGTGTGGGGGCGGGTACGCATTCACCCCTCCACTTT. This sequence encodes CASSEYSVGAGTHSPLHF.